This entry concerns a single T cell receptor (beta chain). Its target is unknown. The repertoire was sequenced with immunoSEQ multiplex PCR; TCRdb's copy has only in-frame clones and lacks some. The table shows about 130,000 clones, with around 85% occurring only once. This specimen belongs to a study of T cell responses to AZD1222 COVID-19 vaccine. Points from the study as a whole: Clonal diversity was possibly underestimated, and the donors were mostly white British, with more females.

The V end was cut by 4 bases, the J end by 0 bases, with 11 bases between. The CDR3 length is 15 residues. Germline CDR1 reads MGHRA; CDR2 reads YSYEKL. The input for sequencing was peripheral blood, taken on day 0 of AZD1222 vaccination. The clonotype comes from an adult in good health. The chain uses TRBV4-1 and TRBJ2-3; a possible D gene is TRBD1 (6 bases). The CDR3 DNA reads TGCGCCAGCAGCCTAGGGGGAACTAGCACAGATACGCAGTATTTT. It codes for CASSLGGTSTDTQYF.